These T cell receptor beta chains were read from a single sample in a study of cytomegalovirus exposure and HLA in healthy donors. Profiling relied on immunoSEQ multiplex PCR, and the TCRdb table lists in-frame clones only, not all of them. The sample lists 150,000 to 200,000 clones, more than 80% occurring once. Sequenced sample: PBMCs. The receptor source for this set is a male donor in good health and CMV-seronegative. Both conserved end residues are trimmed from each CDR3. Each record gives: CDR3 length, V gene, CDR3 protein.

CDR3 length: 11; V gene: TRBV27; CDR3 protein: ASSLSPDYEQY
CDR3 length: 15; V gene: TRBV7-8; CDR3 protein: ASRPGRGLGRGNEQF
CDR3 length: 15; V gene: TRBV4-1; CDR3 protein: ASSQVTPGTGGTEAF
CDR3 length: 16; V gene: TRBV19; CDR3 protein: ASSTLTNLNRGGQPQH
CDR3 length: 15; V gene: TRBV19; CDR3 protein: ASSRQGQGATNYGYT
CDR3 length: 13; V gene: TRBV5-4; CDR3 protein: ASSPGAGGNQPQH
CDR3 length: 14; V gene: TRBV7-9; CDR3 protein: ASSLLAGGLFREQF
CDR3 length: 13; V gene: TRBV7-8; CDR3 protein: ASSDGAGRGTEAF
CDR3 length: 13; V gene: TRBV4-3; CDR3 protein: ASSQMTGVYEKLF
CDR3 length: 16; V gene: TRBV7-6; CDR3 protein: ASSPWTSGRAYGNEQF
CDR3 length: 12; V gene: TRBV27; CDR3 protein: ASSLRVSTDTQY